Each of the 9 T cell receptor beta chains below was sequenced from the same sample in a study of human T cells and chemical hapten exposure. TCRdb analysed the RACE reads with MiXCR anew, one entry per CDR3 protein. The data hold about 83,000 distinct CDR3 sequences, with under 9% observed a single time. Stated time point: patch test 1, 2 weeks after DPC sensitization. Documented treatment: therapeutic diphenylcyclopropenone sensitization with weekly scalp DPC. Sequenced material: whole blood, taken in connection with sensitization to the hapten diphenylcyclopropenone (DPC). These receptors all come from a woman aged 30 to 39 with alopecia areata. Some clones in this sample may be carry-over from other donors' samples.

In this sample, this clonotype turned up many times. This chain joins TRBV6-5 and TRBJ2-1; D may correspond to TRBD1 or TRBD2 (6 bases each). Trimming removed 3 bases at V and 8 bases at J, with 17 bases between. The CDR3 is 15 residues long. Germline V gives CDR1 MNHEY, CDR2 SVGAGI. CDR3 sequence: CASSYKPGAPDEQFF. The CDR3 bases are TGTGCCAGCAGTTATAAGCCGGGGGCTCCGGATGAGCAGTTCTTC.

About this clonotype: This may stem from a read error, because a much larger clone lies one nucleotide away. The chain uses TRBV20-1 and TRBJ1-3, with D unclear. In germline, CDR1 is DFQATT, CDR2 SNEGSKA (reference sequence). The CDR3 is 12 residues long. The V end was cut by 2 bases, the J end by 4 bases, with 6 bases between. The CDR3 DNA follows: TGCAGTGCTAGAAGCGAGGGAAACACCATATATTTT. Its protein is CSARSEGNTIYF.

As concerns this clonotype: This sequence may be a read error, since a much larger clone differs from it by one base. CDR3 region: CASSLTGRGNQPQHF. The DNA for the CDR3 is TGTGCCAGCAGTCTTACGGGCAGGGGCAATCAGCCCCAGCATTTT. V and J are TRBV7-3 and TRBJ1-5; the D gene is possibly TRBD1 (5 bases). The length of the CDR3 is 15 residues. Looked up from germline, CDR1 is SGHTA and CDR2 is FQGTGA. Trimming removed 6 bases from V and 2 bases from J, with 14 bases in between.

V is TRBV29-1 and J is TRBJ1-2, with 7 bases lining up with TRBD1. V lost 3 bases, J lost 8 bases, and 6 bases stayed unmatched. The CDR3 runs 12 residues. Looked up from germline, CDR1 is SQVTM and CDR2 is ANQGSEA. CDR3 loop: CSVDKGGRGYTF. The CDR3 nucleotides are TGCAGCGTTGATAAAGGGGGCCGAGGCTACACCTTC.

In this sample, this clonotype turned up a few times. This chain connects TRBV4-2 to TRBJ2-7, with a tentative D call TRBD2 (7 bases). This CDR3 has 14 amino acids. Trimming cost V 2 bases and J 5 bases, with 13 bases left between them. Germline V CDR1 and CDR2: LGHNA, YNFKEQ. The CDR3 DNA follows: TGTGCCAGCAGCCAAACCGGAGGGGGGGACGAGCAGTACTTC. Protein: CASSQTGGGDEQYF.

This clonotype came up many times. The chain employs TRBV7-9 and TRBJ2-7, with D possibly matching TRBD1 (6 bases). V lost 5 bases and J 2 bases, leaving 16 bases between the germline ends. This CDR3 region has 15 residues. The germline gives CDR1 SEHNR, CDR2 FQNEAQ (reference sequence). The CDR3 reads CASSTRSDRTYEQYF. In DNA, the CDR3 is TGTGCCAGCAGCACCCGATCAGACAGGACCTACGAGCAGTACTTC.

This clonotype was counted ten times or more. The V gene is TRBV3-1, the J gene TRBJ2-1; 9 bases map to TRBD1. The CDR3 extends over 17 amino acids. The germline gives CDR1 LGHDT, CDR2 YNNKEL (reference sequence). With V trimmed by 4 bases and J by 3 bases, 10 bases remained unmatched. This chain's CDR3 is CASSPSPGQGNYNEQFF. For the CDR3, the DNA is TGTGCCAGCAGCCCCAGTCCGGGACAGGGAAACTACAATGAGCAGTTCTTC.

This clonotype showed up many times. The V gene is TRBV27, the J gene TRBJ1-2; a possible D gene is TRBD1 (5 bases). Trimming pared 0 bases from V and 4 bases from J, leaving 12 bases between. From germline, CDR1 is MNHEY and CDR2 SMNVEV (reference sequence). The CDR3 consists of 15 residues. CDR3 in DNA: TGTGCCAGCAGTTTATCAGGGGCCCTAGGCTATGGCTACACCTTC. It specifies CASSLSGALGYGYTF.

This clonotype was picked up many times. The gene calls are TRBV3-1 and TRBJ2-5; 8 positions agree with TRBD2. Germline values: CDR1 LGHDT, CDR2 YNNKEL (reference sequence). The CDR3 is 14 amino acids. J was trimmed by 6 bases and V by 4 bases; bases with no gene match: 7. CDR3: CASSPTSGGKTQYF. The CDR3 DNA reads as TGTGCCAGCAGCCCAACAAGCGGGGGTAAGACCCAGTACTTC.